These T cell receptor beta chains were read from a single sample in a study of naive and memory T cell subsets. TCRdb itself ran the UMI-ligation and nested PCR reads through MiXCR, one entry per CDR3 protein. This table has 150,000 or so distinct CDR3 sequences, about 23% appearing once. The sequencing sample was made of naive CD4+ T cells from blood. All receptors derive from a human donor in good health. Both conserved end residues are part of each CDR3. Fields, in order: D gene, V gene, clone size, J gene, CDR3 DNA, CDR3 protein. A D gene is named only where the DNA matches it firmly. Rows may omit the clone size; those that give it use once, few, many or a size class.

TRBD1,TRBV19,-,TRBJ2-3,TGTGCCAGTAGGACAGGGGGCCGCACAGATACGCAGTATTTT,CASRTGGRTDTQYF
-,TRBV23-1,few,TRBJ2-2,TGCGCCAGCAGTCATGTTCGGCGGACCGGGGAGCTGTTTTTT,CASSHVRRTGELFF
-,TRBV7-7,-,TRBJ2-1,TGTGCTAGCAGCCCACGACAGGTCGACGGTGAGCAGTTCTTC,CASSPRQVDGEQFF
-,TRBV20-1,-,TRBJ1-5,TGCAGTGCTAGAGAGACGGGAGATCAGCCCCAGCATTTT,CSARETGDQPQHF
-,TRBV12-3/TRBV12-4,many,TRBJ2-5,TGTGCCAGCAGTTTAGATCAGTACCAAGAGACCCAGTACTTC,CASSLDQYQETQYF
-,TRBV29-1,-,TRBJ1-1,TGCAGCGTTGAAGGACGGATGAACACTGAAGCTTCCTTT,CSVEGRMNTEASF
TRBD1,TRBV6-1,-,TRBJ1-6,TGTGCCAGCAGTTTCCAGGGGGATAATTCACCCCTCCACTTT,CASSFQGDNSPLHF
TRBD2,TRBV20-1,many,TRBJ2-1,TGCAGTGCTCAGTCCACGCGGGAGTGGTACAATGAGCAGTTCTTC,CSAQSTREWYNEQFF
-,TRBV2,-,TRBJ1-1,TGTGCCAGCGGGCACTTGAACACTGAAGCTTTCTTT,CASGHLNTEAFF
TRBD2,TRBV12-3/TRBV12-4,-,TRBJ2-1,TGTGCCAGCACCCTGGGACTAGCGGGAGGTTTTGAGCAGTTCTTC,CASTLGLAGGFEQFF
TRBD2,TRBV12-3/TRBV12-4,many,TRBJ2-1,TGTGCCAGCTGGGGAAGGGTAGCGGGATGGAATGAGCAGTTCTTC,CASWGRVAGWNEQFF
-,TRBV6-5,-,TRBJ1-5,TGTGCCAGCAGTTCTAGGGCGGGTCAGCCCCAGCATTTT,CASSSRAGQPQHF
-,TRBV6-6,-,TRBJ1-2,TGTGCCAGCAGTTACTCTAACAGGGTATATGGCTACACCTTC,CASSYSNRVYGYTF
-,TRBV6-5,many,TRBJ2-5,TGTGCCAGCAGTACAAGTTATAAAGAGACCCAGTACTTC,CASSTSYKETQYF
TRBD2,TRBV20-1,-,TRBJ2-1,TGCAGTGCTAGAACCCCTAGCGGGAGGAACCACAATGAGCAGTTCTTC,CSARTPSGRNHNEQFF